The sequence of this T cell receptor beta chain was determined in a study of technical replicates of blood from a few donors. Libraries were prepared by immunoSEQ multiplex PCR; TCRdb keeps only in-frame clonotypes and omits some of them. The sample comprises about 14,000 clones, about 80% of which are singletons, and roughly an eighth rests with the top ten. J gave up 0 bases and V 0 bases, and 7 bases lay outside the gene matches. In germline, CDR1 is MNHNS, CDR2 SASEGT. CDR3 length: 18 amino acids. Sequencing was performed on PBMCs. This chain links TRBV6-1 with TRBJ2-7; 11 positions match TRBD2. This TCR came from a human donor in good health. This CDR3 reads CASSEALAGGPSSYEQYF. CDR3 nucleotide sequence: TGTGCCAGCAGTGAAGCGCTAGCGGGAGGCCCGAGCTCCTACGAGCAGTACTTC.